This TCR beta chain was sequenced in a study of beta chain features in type 1 diabetes. Regarding the study as a whole: Shorter TCRB CDR3s, moderately but significantly so, were found in Type 1 diabetes patients in all four CD4+ subsets. A closer apparent resemblance between naive, central memory and Treg TCRB repertoires was seen in patients than in healthy donors. Using cDNA template may skew counts toward highly expressing activated cells.

Staining for CD45RO/CCR7/CD25/CD127/CD95/CD27 allowed sorting of CD4+ naive, central memory, regulatory and stem cell-like memory cells. Germline-derived CDR1 and CDR2 are GTSNPN and SVGIG (reference sequence). The V segment lost 2 bases and the J segment 4 bases; nucleotides outside the gene matches: 1. This CDR3 comprises 14 residues. Worth noting for this clone: Antigen unknown.

Expressed TCRB transcripts got sequenced, as all isolated RNA was reverse transcribed. Sequenced by immunoSEQ multiplex PCR; TCRdb stores in-frame clones only, minus some. This table has 300,000 to 350,000 clones, 13% appearing once. The sequence was obtained from a woman in her late teens or twenties with type 1 diabetes. V gene TRBV30 combines with J gene TRBJ2-1; 11 bases match TRBD2. Sequencing was performed on naive CD4+ T cells from blood. The CDR3 region has the DNA TGTGCCTGGAGTAGACTAGCGGGATACAATGAGCAGTTCTTC. Residues: CAWSRLAGYNEQFF.